A single sample is the source of the 30 T cell receptor beta chains below, sequenced in a study of cytomegalovirus exposure and HLA in healthy donors. The method was immunoSEQ multiplex PCR; TCRdb's version includes in-frame clones alone and lacks a portion of them. This sample has 250,000 to 350,000 clones, with 87% found just once. Sequenced: PBMCs. The receptors derive from a woman aged 25-40 years in good health and CMV-seropositive.

This rearrangement joins TRBV7-2 to TRBJ2-5; 12 positions match TRBD1. With V trimmed by 5 bases and J by 6 bases, 4 bases remained unmatched. There are 14 residues in the CDR3. Germline-derived CDR1 and CDR2 are SGHTA and FQGNSA. CDR3 protein: CASSRDRGQKTQYF. Written as DNA, the CDR3 is TGTGCCAGCAGCAGGGACAGGGGGCAGAAGACCCAGTACTTC.

The J gene is TRBJ1-1, the V gene TRBV14; TRBD1 might be the D (5 bases). V was clipped by 3 bases and J by 4 bases, with 12 bases between them. This CDR3 has 14 residues. Germline-derived CDR1 and CDR2 are SGHDN and FVKESK. CDR3 sequence: CASSQTRGGTEAFF. In nucleotides, the CDR3 is TGTGCCAGCAGCCAGACGAGGGGCGGCACTGAAGCTTTCTTT.

The chain has TRBV7-9 and TRBJ2-3, with D uncertain. This CDR3 comprises 16 residues. Trimming left V 5 bases short and J 0 bases short, with 15 bases between. CDR1 and CDR2 from the germline V gene are SEHNR and FQNEAQ (reference sequence). CDR3 nucleotide sequence: TGTGCCAGCAGCCGATACTACAGCATTAGCACAGATACGCAGTATTTT. Encoded protein: CASSRYYSISTDTQYF.

V and J are TRBV6-1 and TRBJ2-3; D might be TRBD1 or TRBD2, each matching 5 bases. The CDR3 contains 13 residues. Trimming pared 1 base from V and 5 bases from J, leaving 7 bases between. In germline, CDR1 is MNHNS, CDR2 SASEGT. Written as DNA, the CDR3 is TGTGCCAGCAGTGAAGTTGGGGGAGATACGCAGTATTTT. Amino acid sequence: CASSEVGGDTQYF.

This clone was detected only once. This chain uses TRBV7-2 with TRBJ1-2; D gene uncertain. V lost 4 bases to trimming and J lost 4 bases, with 10 bases between them. The CDR3 is made up of 13 amino acids. Germline CDR1 SGHTA, CDR2 FQGNSA. CDR3 DNA: TGTGCCAGCAGCTCGCCATCAGTCTATGGCTACACCTTC. It is translated as CASSSPSVYGYTF.

V gene TRBV9 combines with J gene TRBJ2-5; 15 bases match TRBD2. V lost 4 bases to trimming and J lost 5 bases; unmatched junction nucleotides: 6. Germline V lookup: CDR1 SGDLS, CDR2 YYNGEE. This CDR3 is 16 amino acids long. For the CDR3, the DNA is TGTGCCAGCAGCCCCGGACTAGCGGGGGGGCAGGAGACCCAGTACTTC. Its translation: CASSPGLAGGQETQYF.

This clone was recorded only once. CDR3 sequence (DNA): TGTGCCAGCAGCGAGGGACACGGTGTCTACGAGCAGTACTTC. This codes for CASSEGHGVYEQYF. The chain uses TRBV7-9 and TRBJ2-7; D may be TRBD1 (6 bases). Germline lookup yields CDR1 SEHNR and CDR2 FQNEAQ (reference sequence). The CDR3 contains 14 residues. Trimming removed 5 bases from V and 3 bases from J, with 14 bases in between.

The chain uses TRBV6-5 and TRBJ1-2, with D maybe TRBD1 (6 bases). The V end lost 2 bases, the J end lost 3 bases, and 10 bases lay between the germline ends. Germline V gene sequence: CDR1 MNHEY, CDR2 SVGAGI. The CDR3 has 14 amino acids. The CDR3 region is CASSYGGHDYGYTF. The CDR3, as DNA: TGTGCCAGCAGTTACGGGGGACATGACTATGGCTACACCTTC.

The genes are TRBV7-4 and TRBJ2-7, with no clear D. The CDR3 length is 14 residues. V lost 3 bases, J lost 4 bases, and 13 bases lay in between. CDR1 is SGHVT and CDR2 is SQSDAQ in the germline V gene. CDR3 loop: CASSFWVRPYEQYF. The CDR3 region has the DNA TGTGCCAGCAGCTTTTGGGTCCGTCCTTACGAGCAGTACTTC.

This chain connects TRBV25-1 to TRBJ2-1, with TRBD2 matching 10 bases. The V segment lost 6 bases and the J segment 9 bases; nucleotides outside the gene matches: 14. Per the germline V gene, CDR1 is MGHDK and CDR2 is SYGVNS. This CDR3 is built from 16 residues. This CDR3 reads CASRGSIAGGKGEQFF. For the CDR3, the DNA is TGTGCCAGCAGGGGATCCATAGCGGGAGGAAAGGGTGAGCAGTTCTTC.

The V gene is TRBV7-6, the J gene TRBJ2-7, with 7 positions matching TRBD1. Germline values: CDR1 SGHVS, CDR2 FNYEAQ. V shed 7 bases, J shed 0 bases, and the junction held 9 bases outside the gene matches. The CDR3 is made up of 15 amino acids. This chain's CDR3 is CASTRRQGSSYEQYF. The CDR3 DNA reads as TGTGCCAGCACCCGAAGACAGGGCAGCTCCTACGAGCAGTACTTC.

The chain carries TRBV5-5 and TRBJ1-2; D not certain. V was shortened by 5 bases and J by 2 bases, with 13 bases between the two germline ends. CDR3 length equals 14 residues. The V gene's germline CDR1 is SGHKS and CDR2 YYEKEE (reference sequence). CDR3 protein: CASRPPVGNYGYTF. The CDR3 DNA follows: TGTGCCAGCAGACCGCCTGTGGGGAACTATGGCTACACCTTC.

The rearrangement joins TRBV2 to TRBJ2-1; no clear D gene. The germline V gene encodes CDR1 SNHLY and CDR2 FYNNEI. With 4 bases removed from V and 4 bases from J, the gap between germline ends came to 8 bases. CDR3 length: 13 amino acids. The CDR3 DNA follows: TGTGCCAGCAGTGGTGGAGCTTACAATGAGCAGTTCTTC. Amino acids: CASSGGAYNEQFF.

About this clone itself: An end of the junction does not agree with germline; a read error may underlie this. The rearrangement uses TRBV4-3 and TRBJ2-5; TRBD2 agrees at 9 bases. The CDR3 runs to 15 residues. Germline loops: CDR1 LGHNA, CDR2 YSLEER. The CDR3 bases are TGCGCCAGCAGCTTCCGACTAGCGGACCAGGAGACCCAGTACTTC. Its translation is CASSFRLADQETQYF.

V gene TRBV6-6 combines with J gene TRBJ1-2, with 9 nucleotides matching TRBD1. Germline V gene sequence: CDR1 MNHNY, CDR2 SVGAGI (reference sequence). The CDR3 runs 16 residues. The V segment lost 5 bases and the J segment 0 bases; nucleotides outside the gene matches: 7. In DNA, the CDR3 is TGTGCCAGCAGTCCCCTCGGGACAGGGACTAACTATGGCTACACCTTC. Its translation is CASSPLGTGTNYGYTF.

V gene TRBV10-3 combines with J gene TRBJ2-7; 10 bases match TRBD2. Losses at the gene ends were 3 bases for V and 5 bases for J; bases not matched to a gene: 7. The CDR3 runs to 15 residues. Per germline, CDR1 ENHRY and CDR2 SYGVKD. As DNA, the CDR3 is TGTGCCATCAGTGACGGAACTAGCGGGGCCCACGAGCAGTACTTC. Residues: CAISDGTSGAHEQYF.

The genes are TRBV28 and TRBJ2-5; perhaps TRBD1 as D (5 bases). CDR3 length: 16 residues. V lost 5 bases and J 1 base, leaving 17 bases between the germline ends. Germline CDR1 reads MDHEN; CDR2 reads SYDVKM. This chain's CDR3 is CASSPPPGRGQETQYF. The CDR3 DNA follows: TGTGCCAGCAGTCCCCCCCCGGGTAGGGGCCAAGAGACCCAGTACTTC.

The chain recombines TRBV5-4 with TRBJ2-7, with D maybe TRBD1 (6 bases). Germline CDR1 and CDR2: SGHNT and YYREEE (reference sequence). Deletions cut 2 bases from V and 2 bases from J, with 11 bases between. The CDR3 totals 14 residues. The CDR3 is CASSLTGSTYEQYF. The CDR3 DNA sequence: TGTGCCAGCAGCTTAACAGGGAGTACCTACGAGCAGTACTTC.

CDR3 in DNA: TGTGCCAGCGGGGGACTAGGAGGGGAGACCCAGTACTTC. Translating gives CASGGLGGETQYF. V usage is TRBV11-2 and J usage is TRBJ2-5; 8 bases align to TRBD2. After removal of 8 bases from V and 5 bases from J, the junction contained 7 bases not matched to a gene. Germline values: CDR1 SGHAT, CDR2 FQNNGV. CDR3 size: 13 residues.

The chain recombines TRBV2 with TRBJ1-3; TRBD1 agrees at 10 bases. The germline CDR1 and CDR2 sequences are SNHLY and FYNNEI. The CDR3 length is 14 residues. V trimming: 4 bases; J trimming: 4 bases; junction bases outside the gene matches: 1. For the CDR3, the DNA is TGTGCCAGCAGTGGGGACAGGGGAGGAAACACCATATATTTT. Protein product: CASSGDRGGNTIYF.

This clone was seen once. This chain uses TRBV7-3 with TRBJ2-2; D is possibly TRBD2 (7 bases). Germline-derived CDR1 and CDR2 are SGHTA and FQGTGA. Trimming pared 5 bases from V and 3 bases from J, leaving 13 bases between. The CDR3 spans 15 residues. In DNA, the CDR3 is TGTGCCAGCAGCCAGGGGAGGGTGCACACCGGGGAGCTGTTTTTT. It is translated as CASSQGRVHTGELFF.

This sequence joins TRBV28 and TRBJ1-1, with D possibly TRBD1 on 6 matching bases. Trimming left V 7 bases short and J 7 bases short, with 16 bases between. This CDR3 has 13 residues. Germline V CDR1 and CDR2: MDHEN, SYDVKM. CDR3 residues: CASTVQGLFEAFF. The CDR3 DNA is TGTGCCAGCACCGTACAGGGACTATTTGAAGCTTTCTTT.

This rearrangement joins TRBV28 to TRBJ1-5; D ambiguous. Trimming stripped 6 bases from V and 1 base from J, with 13 bases between. Germline V gene lookup returns CDR1 MDHEN and CDR2 SYDVKM. The CDR3 totals 15 residues. The CDR3 is CASSRIGRSNQPQHF. The CDR3 DNA reads as TGTGCCAGCAGCAGAATCGGTCGGAGCAATCAGCCCCAGCATTTT. Looking up the rest from reference TRBV28 and TRBJ1-5 gives the full variable domain: DVKVTQSSRYLVKRTGEKVFLECVQDMDHENMFWYRQDPGLGLRLIYFSYDVKMKEKGDIPEGYSVSREKKERFSLILESASTNQTSMYLCASSRIGRSNQPQHFGDGTRLSIL.

This chain uses TRBV27 with TRBJ2-2; 10 nucleotides agree with TRBD1. Germline V gene data show CDR1 as MNHEY and CDR2 as SMNVEV (reference sequence). The CDR3 length is 17 residues. V was pared by 6 bases and J by 1 base, with 8 bases of the junction left unmatched. The CDR3: CASRGQGTLKNTGELFF. Written as DNA, the CDR3 is TGTGCCAGCAGGGGACAGGGGACCTTAAAGAACACCGGGGAGCTGTTTTTT.

The rearrangement joins TRBV10-2 to TRBJ2-4; no definite D call. Trimming took 1 base from V and 0 from J, leaving 7 bases between them. The CDR3 consists of 15 residues. Germline CDR1 reads WSHSY; CDR2 reads SAAADI. CDR3 sequence (DNA): TGCGCCAGCAGTGAGTACATCTTAGCCAAAAACATTCAGTACTTC. This sequence encodes CASSEYILAKNIQYF.

The rearrangement links TRBV5-4 to TRBJ2-3, with 10 bases fitting TRBD2. The CDR3 is 17 amino acids. V shed 3 bases, J shed 2 bases, and the junction held 9 bases outside the gene matches. The germline CDR1 and CDR2 sequences are SGHNT and YYREEE (reference sequence). The CDR3 loop reads CASSSASGGGPTDTQYF. The CDR3 DNA reads as TGTGCCAGCAGCTCCGCCAGCGGGGGGGGCCCCACAGATACGCAGTATTTT. Variable domain in full (rest from reference TRBV5-4 and TRBJ2-3): ETGVTQSPTHLIKTRGQQVTLRCSSQSGHNTVSWYQQALGQGPQFIFQYYREEENGRGNFPPRFSGLQFPNYSSELNVNALELDDSALYLCASSSASGGGPTDTQYFGPGTRLTVL.

This chain uses TRBV4-2 with TRBJ1-1; D gene ambiguous. The length of the CDR3 is 16 residues. CDR1 is LGHNA and CDR2 is YNFKEQ in the germline V gene. Deletions cut 0 bases from V and 3 bases from J, with 14 bases between. This CDR3 is CASSQEAGSGDTEAFF. The CDR3 DNA sequence: TGTGCCAGCAGCCAAGAGGCGGGGAGCGGGGACACTGAAGCTTTCTTT.

The CDR3 protein is CASSSRDRGLYEQYF. CDR3 sequence (DNA): TGTGCCAGCAGTTCCAGGGACAGGGGGCTCTACGAGCAGTACTTC. The rearrangement joins TRBV6-5 to TRBJ2-7, with 12 bases matching TRBD1. The CDR3 is 15 amino acids. The germline V gene encodes CDR1 MNHEY and CDR2 SVGAGI. With 4 bases clipped from V and 3 bases from J, the junction kept 4 bases outside the gene matches.

This rearrangement joins TRBV4-3 to TRBJ2-3, with 11 bases fitting TRBD2. This CDR3 has 16 residues. Germline V lookup: CDR1 LGHNA, CDR2 YSLEER. V dropped 1 base and J dropped 4; count of bases not matched to a gene: 4. The chain's CDR3 is CASSQGGSGGADTQYF. In nucleotides, the CDR3 is TGCGCCAGCAGCCAAGGTGGTAGCGGGGGGGCAGATACGCAGTATTTT.

The rearrangement uses TRBV5-4 and TRBJ1-1; 8 bases are a match to TRBD1. Looked up from germline, CDR1 is SGHNT and CDR2 is YYREEE (reference sequence). V shed 5 bases and J 0 bases; nucleotides not matched to a gene: 0. CDR3 length: 13 amino acids. The CDR3 nucleotides are TGTGCCAGCAGGGACAGGGTGAACACTGAAGCTTTCTTT. Translation gives CASRDRVNTEAFF.